Sequencing of this T cell receptor beta chain was carried out in a study of blood T cell repertoires in COVID-19. Looking at the study overall: Italy, Spain and the United States were the sources of the convalescent and acute COVID-19 samples.

This clone was recorded only once. CDR1 LNHDA and CDR2 SQIVND come from the germline V gene (reference sequence). V was clipped by 3 bases and J by 0 bases, with 16 bases between them. The CDR3 runs 17 residues. Only in-frame clones appear in the TCRdb table, and some are missing; sequencing was by immunoSEQ multiplex PCR. Of about 480,000 clones listed, roughly nine tenths are singletons. This receptor was identified in a woman aged 45-60 years with COVID-19, enrolled during active disease. The chain uses TRBV19 and TRBJ2-3; possible D gene TRBD1, 5 bases. Sequenced material: peripheral blood. Written as DNA, the CDR3 is TGTGCCAGTAGTATGCGCCCGGTACAGGTTAGCACAGATACGCAGTATTTT. This encodes CASSMRPVQVSTDTQYF.